One and the same sample provided the 29 T cell receptor beta chains below, sequenced in a study of blood T cell repertoires in COVID-19 (dated by TCRdb to about 2020). Receptor libraries were prepared by the immunoSEQ multiplex PCR assay. The source is immuneACCESS, and TCRdb retained only in-frame sequences with V and J called. Part of the clones is not carried over; for the studies checked, unresolved V genes explain less than half of this, and the remainder is unexplained. Within this sample are a few hundred thousand clones, with 80% to 90% of them counted one time only. Approximately 2% of the sample comes from the top ten. The sample was peripheral blood. The source of these receptors is a man between 25 and 39 years old with active or convalescent COVID-19.

The chain carries TRBV4-1 and TRBJ2-7, with D perhaps matching TRBD1 (5 bases). V dropped 0 bases and J dropped 3 bases, with 12 bases sitting between them. The CDR3 length is 15 residues. CDR1 MGHRA and CDR2 YSYEKL come from the germline V gene. For the CDR3, the DNA is TGCGCCAGCAGCCAAGACGAAGGGGCCCTCTACGAGCAGTACTTC. Translating it yields CASSQDEGALYEQYF.

The chain couples TRBV4-1 to TRBJ1-3; possible D gene TRBD1, 5 bases. CDR1 and CDR2 from the germline V gene are MGHRA and YSYEKL. This CDR3 has 16 amino acids. Trimming took 3 bases from V and 0 from J, leaving 12 bases between them. The CDR3 sequence: CASSHSDSRSGNTIYF. In DNA, the CDR3 is TGCGCCAGCAGCCATAGTGACAGTCGCTCTGGAAACACCATATATTTT.

V gene TRBV9 combines with J gene TRBJ1-2; weak D call: TRBD1 (5 bases). V lost 0 bases to trimming and J lost 7 bases, with 16 bases between them. This CDR3 contains 15 residues. Germline V gives CDR1 SGDLS, CDR2 YYNGEE. As DNA, the CDR3 is TGTGCCAGCAGCGTAGTCTTGGACAACGCGAGTGGCTACACCTTC. It specifies CASSVVLDNASGYTF.

The sample holds a few counts of this clone. The genes are TRBV7-2 and TRBJ2-7; D is possibly TRBD2 (6 bases). The CDR3 is 19 residues long. The germline V and J ends were trimmed by 0 bases and 0 bases, with 21 bases remaining between them. Germline loops: CDR1 SGHTA, CDR2 FQGNSA. CDR3 sequence (DNA): TGTGCCAGCAGCTTAGCCCGGGGGTATATGTCCGCGAGCTCCTACGAGCAGTACTTC. Translating it yields CASSLARGYMSASSYEQYF.

The V and J genes are TRBV19 and TRBJ1-5, with 9 bases lining up with TRBD1. The CDR3 is 17 amino acids. In germline, CDR1 is LNHDA, CDR2 SQIVND (reference sequence). Trimming at V came to 5 bases and at J to 3 bases, leaving 11 bases not matched to a gene. Written as DNA, the CDR3 is TGTGCCAGTAGTCCCTACGGGACAGGGTCGGACAATCAGCCCCAGCATTTT. Translated, it gives CASSPYGTGSDNQPQHF.

This sequence joins TRBV27 and TRBJ1-1; possibly TRBD1 for D (6 bases). V dropped 5 bases and J dropped 4 bases, with 17 bases sitting between them. The CDR3 has 15 residues. Germline V gene data show CDR1 as MNHEY and CDR2 as SMNVEV (reference sequence). This CDR3 is CASSTYREGVTEAFF. The CDR3 DNA is TGTGCCAGCAGTACCTACAGGGAGGGGGTCACTGAAGCTTTCTTT.

This clone was recorded a few times. The V call is TRBV4-1, the J call TRBJ2-2, with TRBD1 matching 7 bases. With V trimmed by 1 base and J by 2 bases, 7 bases remained unmatched. CDR3 length: 17 residues. Germline CDR1 is MGHRA and CDR2 is YSYEKL. The CDR3 DNA follows: TGCGCCAGCAGCCAAGCCCGGGACAGACCTAACACCGGGGAGCTGTTTTTT. This sequence encodes CASSQARDRPNTGELFF.

This rearrangement joins TRBV18 to TRBJ2-5, with unresolved D. Germline V lookup: CDR1 KGHSH, CDR2 LQKENI. This CDR3 has 13 amino acids. Trimming left V 4 bases short and J 2 bases short, with 8 bases between. CDR3 coding DNA: TGTGCCAGCTCACAAACTCGACAAGAGACCCAGTACTTC. Translated: CASSQTRQETQYF.

The chain couples TRBV19 to TRBJ1-2, with no clear D. The CDR3 has 16 amino acids. In germline, CDR1 is LNHDA, CDR2 SQIVND (reference sequence). Trimming left V 7 bases short and J 2 bases short, with 20 bases between. The CDR3 bases are TGTGCCAGTACCCAAAGCGAAGGCGTAATGAACTATGGCTACACCTTC. Protein: CASTQSEGVMNYGYTF.

The sample holds a few counts of this clone. The V and J genes are TRBV4-2 and TRBJ1-6, with 10 bases fitting TRBD1. V was clipped by 2 bases and J by 7 bases; unmatched bases: 2. Germline CDR1 LGHNA, CDR2 YNFKEQ. The CDR3 contains 15 residues. The CDR3: CASSQTGQGNSPLHF. The CDR3 nucleotides are TGTGCCAGCAGCCAAACGGGACAGGGGAATTCACCCCTCCACTTT.

The rearrangement links TRBV3-1 (or the pseudogene TRBV3-2) to TRBJ2-5; 7 nucleotides line up with TRBD1. The CDR3 extends over 15 amino acids. Germline CDR1 and CDR2: LGHDT and YNNKEL (reference sequence). The J segment lost 0 bases and the V segment lost 4 bases, leaving 5 bases of the junction unmatched. The CDR3 region has the DNA TGTGCCAGCAGCCCCAGGGGACAGTACCAAGAGACCCAGTACTTC. Amino acid sequence: CASSPRGQYQETQYF.

The V gene is TRBV6-5, the J gene TRBJ1-2; 9 positions agree with TRBD1. The germline V gene has CDR1 MNHEY and CDR2 SVGAGI. This CDR3 comprises 15 residues. With 6 bases clipped from V and 7 bases from J, the junction kept 12 bases outside the gene matches. DNA of the CDR3: TGTGCCAGCAGCCGAGTCGGGACAGGGCAGGGTGGCTACACCTTC. Translating it yields CASSRVGTGQGGYTF.

The rearrangement uses TRBV6-5 and TRBJ1-5; maybe TRBD1 (6 bases). Germline V CDR1 and CDR2: MNHEY, SVGAGI. CDR3 length equals 12 residues. Trimming removed 11 bases from V and 2 bases from J, with 10 bases in between. The DNA for the CDR3 is TGTGCCTCCGAGGGGGGCAATCAGCCCCAGCATTTT. Translating gives CASEGGNQPQHF.

This clone was observed once. In nucleotides, the CDR3 is TGTGCCAGCAGCTTGGGGTCGGGCAGGGGGCCGGAAGTGGATGGCTACACCTTC. It specifies CASSLGSGRGPEVDGYTF. The V and J genes are TRBV7-9 and TRBJ1-2; 8 bases are a match to TRBD1. From germline, CDR1 is SEHNR and CDR2 FQNEAQ (reference sequence). Trimming at V came to 3 bases and at J to 6 bases, leaving 18 bases not matched to a gene. The CDR3 extends over 18 amino acids.

The genes are TRBV23-1 and TRBJ1-1, with D perhaps matching TRBD1 (5 bases). TRBV23-1 is identified as an open reading frame with a role that is uncertain. V lost 7 bases, J lost 7 bases, and 16 bases lay in between. The CDR3 totals 13 residues. The CDR3 protein is CASTLRTLHEAFF. CDR3 in DNA: TGCGCCAGCACCCTGCGGACATTGCATGAAGCTTTCTTT.

The V and J genes are TRBV9 and TRBJ2-1; 9 bases line up with TRBD2. V trimming: 2 bases; J trimming: 2 bases; junction bases outside the gene matches: 5. The CDR3 covers 16 residues. Germline V gene sequence: CDR1 SGDLS, CDR2 YYNGEE. CDR3 loop: CASSVSGGGAYNEQFF. As DNA, the CDR3 is TGTGCCAGCAGCGTCTCTGGCGGGGGGGCCTACAATGAGCAGTTCTTC.

This chain uses TRBV5-6 with TRBJ1-2; unclear D gene. Germline V lookup: CDR1 SGHDT, CDR2 YYEEEE. The CDR3 extends over 12 amino acids. Trimming shortened V by 4 bases and J by 10 bases, and 14 bases separated the two germline ends. The CDR3 region is CASSDRTVAYTF. CDR3 bases: TGTGCCAGCAGCGACCGGACTGTTGCCTACACCTTC.

This clone was observed a single time. The chain links TRBV5-6 to TRBJ1-5, with D possibly matching TRBD1 (5 bases). Germline CDR1 is SGHDT and CDR2 is YYEEEE. This CDR3 comprises 15 residues. Trimming left V 1 base short and J 0 bases short, with 8 bases between. The CDR3 nucleotides are TGTGCCAGCAGCTTGCAGGGCCATAGCAATCAGCCCCAGCATTTT. This sequence encodes CASSLQGHSNQPQHF.

The CDR3 DNA follows: TGTGCCAGCAGTGAAGCGAGGGGAGGTGAGCAGTTCTTC. Translated: CASSEARGGEQFF. The chain uses TRBV2 and TRBJ2-1; TRBD2 is a possible D gene (6 bases). Between the trimmed V and J ends, which lost 0 bases and 9 bases, there was a span of 9 bases. Looked up from germline, CDR1 is SNHLY and CDR2 is FYNNEI. This CDR3 region has 13 residues.

V and J are TRBV4-2 and TRBJ2-7; D unresolved. Germline V gene sequence: CDR1 LGHNA, CDR2 YNFKEQ. The V and J ends lost 4 bases and 0 bases respectively, with 16 bases between them. This CDR3 region has 16 residues. Here the CDR3 DNA reads TGTGCCAGCAGCCCCAAACAGACACAAAGCTCCTACGAGCAGTACTTC. Protein sequence: CASSPKQTQSSYEQYF.

This clone came up once. This chain connects TRBV5-6 to TRBJ1-5; 12 bases line up with TRBD1. CDR1 is SGHDT and CDR2 is YYEEEE in the germline V gene. V shed 0 bases, J shed 3 bases, and the junction held 7 bases outside the gene matches. CDR3 size: 18 residues. CDR3 region: CASSLARGTGGNNQPQHF. The CDR3 coding sequence is TGTGCCAGCAGCTTGGCACGCGGGACAGGGGGCAACAATCAGCCCCAGCATTTT.

The chain combines TRBV19 with TRBJ2-5; 8 nucleotides match TRBD2. Germline V gene sequence: CDR1 LNHDA, CDR2 SQIVND (reference sequence). Trimming removed 5 bases from V and 2 bases from J; junction bases left unmatched: 13. The CDR3 loop spans 17 amino acids. CDR3 nucleotides: TGTGCCAGTAGTCCCGCGGCGGGGGGAAAGAGACAAGAGACCCAGTACTTC. This translates into CASSPAAGGKRQETQYF.

This clone was seen only a few times. This chain connects TRBV6-4 to TRBJ1-6, with a possible D match to TRBD1 (6 bases). The germline V and J ends were trimmed by 3 bases and 10 bases, with 19 bases remaining between them. This CDR3 comprises 16 residues. Germline V gives CDR1 MRHNA, CDR2 SNTAGT. Here the CDR3 DNA reads TGTGCCAGCAGTGAAACAGGGCCCCACTCGGGATCACCCCTCCACTTT. Protein: CASSETGPHSGSPLHF.

This clone was picked up a small number of times. The chain has TRBV27 and TRBJ1-1; D is unclear. This CDR3 comprises 15 residues. Germline V gene data show CDR1 as MNHEY and CDR2 as SMNVEV (reference sequence). V shed 0 bases and J shed 0 bases, with 8 bases lying between them. The CDR3 loop reads CASSLSSFLNTEAFF. The CDR3 nucleotides read TGTGCCAGCAGTTTATCTAGCTTTTTGAACACTGAAGCTTTCTTT.

This chain links TRBV27 with TRBJ1-1; possibly TRBD1 for D (6 bases). Per germline, CDR1 MNHEY and CDR2 SMNVEV (reference sequence). The V gene lost 7 bases and the J gene lost 10 bases, with 25 bases spanning the gap. This CDR3 is built from 15 residues. The CDR3 DNA reads as TGTGCCAGCAACCTAATAGGGGGGGGGCAAGTCAGAGCTTTCTTT. The encoded protein is CASNLIGGGQVRAFF.

V is TRBV14 and J is TRBJ2-7; TRBD1 agrees at 9 bases. The CDR3 is made up of 15 amino acids. V shed 5 bases and J 4 bases; nucleotides not matched to a gene: 9. Germline V gene lookup returns CDR1 SGHDN and CDR2 FVKESK. CDR3 protein: CASSTAGTGYYEQYF. In DNA, the CDR3 is TGTGCCAGCAGCACCGCCGGGACAGGGTATTACGAGCAGTACTTC.

The CDR3 reads CSARTSGFLHF. In DNA, the CDR3 is TGCAGTGCTAGAACAAGTGGTTTCCTCCACTTT. The chain joins TRBV20-1 to TRBJ1-6, with no clear D. The CDR3 consists of 11 residues. Germline loops: CDR1 DFQATT, CDR2 SNEGSKA (reference sequence). The germline V and J ends were trimmed by 2 bases and 15 bases, with 11 bases remaining between them.

This clone was seen a handful of times. The germline gene is not matched at one end of the junction; a read error may be the cause. The chain uses TRBV6-1 and TRBJ1-3; perhaps TRBD1 as D (6 bases). Germline CDR1 and CDR2: MNHNS and SASEGT. CDR3 length: 16 amino acids. Here the CDR3 reads CASTEGWTVSRNTIYF. CDR3 in DNA: TGTGCCAGCACTGAAGGATGGACAGTCTCGAGAAACACCATATATTTT.

The sample holds a few counts of this clone. The rearrangement links TRBV23-1 to TRBJ1-6; tentative D call: TRBD1 (6 bases). TRBV23-1 is an ORF; its function is uncertain. V was trimmed by 4 bases and J by 5 bases, leaving 18 bases between them. The CDR3 contains 17 residues. Here the CDR3 DNA reads TGCGCCAGCAGTCCCACTACTAACAGGGTTCATAATTCACCCCTCCACTTT. Translation gives CASSPTTNRVHNSPLHF.